This T cell receptor beta chain was captured by sequencing in a study of vaccination and CD4 T cells after COVID-19. Study in general: Two doses of either BNT162b2 or mRNA-1273 vaccine went to participants. Stimulation used overlapping spike peptides from SARS-CoV-2, HCoV-NL63, HCoV-OC43 and HCoV-229E. The study's findings and limits: It was found that, in convalescent patients, 304 of 307 vaccine-specific clones were spike mono-reactive.

CDR1 and CDR2 from the germline V gene are SNHLY and FYNNEI. The V gene end was trimmed by 4 bases and the J gene end by 3 bases; junction bases not matched to a gene: 1. There are 14 residues in the CDR3. A remark on this clonotype: Its target is unknown.

The Oncomine TCR Beta short-read assay was applied to DNA of cultured CD4+ T cells. TCRdb processed the PCR reads anew with MiXCR; each CDR3 protein has one entry. The sample includes around 19,000 distinct CDR3 sequences, 40% to 45% of them seen just once. Treatment here: approximately 9-day PBMC culture with coronavirus spike peptide pools or control peptides (ViraFEST assay). The specimen sequenced was CD4+ T cells from blood, cultured in vitro. The sequence derives from a human donor who had recovered from COVID-19. V usage is TRBV2 and J usage is TRBJ2-5, with TRBD2 matching 11 bases. CDR3 coding DNA: TGTGCCAGCAGTGCGACTAGCGGGAAAGAGACCCAGTACTTC. This encodes CASSATSGKETQYF.